A selection of T cell receptor beta chains follows, all from one sample in a study of shared clonotypes between healthy human individuals. The repertoire was sequenced with immunoSEQ multiplex PCR; TCRdb's copy has only in-frame clones and lacks some. The sample consists of about 2.3 million clones, approximately 90% of them appearing once. Sequenced input: naive CD4+ T cells from PBMCs. The source is a man aged 18 to 35 in good health. Some clones in this sample may be carry-over from other donors' samples. CDR3s include the opening cysteine and the closing phenylalanine or tryptophan. Fields, in order: D gene, V gene, J gene, clone size, CDR3 DNA, CDR3 protein. The D gene is left open where the match is weak. Clone size, where shown, is once, few, many, or a class for clones that have expanded.

d_gene: TRBD1; v_gene: TRBV27; j_gene: TRBJ2-5; abundance: -; CDR3nt: TGTGCCACCGCCGGGACAGGACAAGAGACCCAGTACTTC; CDR3aa: CATAGTGQETQYF
d_gene: TRBD1; v_gene: TRBV2; j_gene: TRBJ1-1; abundance: few; CDR3nt: TGTGCCAGCAGTTGGACAGGGATGAACACTGAAGCTTTCTTT; CDR3aa: CASSWTGMNTEAFF
d_gene: -; v_gene: TRBV9; j_gene: TRBJ1-1; abundance: -; CDR3nt: TGTGCCAGCAGCGCCGTTCGGGGAGCGATGAACACTGAAGCTTTCTTT; CDR3aa: CASSAVRGAMNTEAFF
d_gene: -; v_gene: TRBV2; j_gene: TRBJ1-1; abundance: -; CDR3nt: TGTGCCAGCAGTGGGACGCCTCGCCGGGGCACTGAAGCTTTCTTT; CDR3aa: CASSGTPRRGTEAFF
d_gene: TRBD1; v_gene: TRBV6-5; j_gene: TRBJ2-4; abundance: -; CDR3nt: TGTGCCAGCAGATTCGACAGGGGAGGCAAAAACATTCAGTACTTC; CDR3aa: CASRFDRGGKNIQYF
d_gene: -; v_gene: TRBV7-3; j_gene: TRBJ2-5; abundance: -; CDR3nt: TGTGCCAGCAGCAATGGAGGGGGAGAGACCCAGTACTTC; CDR3aa: CASSNGGGETQYF
d_gene: TRBD2; v_gene: TRBV11-2; j_gene: TRBJ2-7; abundance: -; CDR3nt: TGTGCCAGCAGCCCCTTGGCTAGCGGGGGTTACGAGCAGTACTTC; CDR3aa: CASSPLASGGYEQYF
d_gene: TRBD1; v_gene: TRBV5-1; j_gene: TRBJ2-1; abundance: -; CDR3nt: TGCGCCAGCAGCTCAGGGACAGACTACAATGAGCAGTTCTTC; CDR3aa: CASSSGTDYNEQFF
d_gene: TRBD2; v_gene: TRBV7-2; j_gene: TRBJ2-7; abundance: -; CDR3nt: TGTGCCAGCAGCTCTAGCGGAGCTTCCTACGAGCAGTACTTC; CDR3aa: CASSSSGASYEQYF
d_gene: -; v_gene: TRBV19; j_gene: TRBJ2-5; abundance: -; CDR3nt: TGTGCCAGTAGTACATCCGGCGGGTGGGAGACCCAGTACTTC; CDR3aa: CASSTSGGWETQYF
d_gene: TRBD1; v_gene: TRBV5-6; j_gene: TRBJ1-2; abundance: -; CDR3nt: TGTGCCAGCAGCTCTATCCGGGACAGCCCTTCAAAACGGTATGGCTACACCTTC; CDR3aa: CASSSIRDSPSKRYGYTF
d_gene: -; v_gene: TRBV18; j_gene: TRBJ2-7; abundance: once; CDR3nt: TGTGCCAGTAAGGTGGGGGCGGCCTACGAGCAGTACTTC; CDR3aa: CASKVGAAYEQYF
d_gene: -; v_gene: TRBV2; j_gene: TRBJ2-5; abundance: -; CDR3nt: TGTGCCAGCAGTGACCCCCGGGGACGGGAGACCCAGTACTTC; CDR3aa: CASSDPRGRETQYF
d_gene: TRBD1; v_gene: TRBV6-1; j_gene: TRBJ1-1; abundance: -; CDR3nt: TGTGCCAGCAGTGAATGGACAGGTAAAGCTTTCTTT; CDR3aa: CASSEWTGKAFF
d_gene: TRBD1; v_gene: TRBV7-3; j_gene: TRBJ1-1; abundance: -; CDR3nt: TGTGCCAGCAGCCCGACAGGGGTGGGCACTGAAGCTTTCTTT; CDR3aa: CASSPTGVGTEAFF
d_gene: TRBD2; v_gene: TRBV2; j_gene: TRBJ2-7; abundance: -; CDR3nt: TGTGCGGGAGGACTAGCGGGAGCCCTCTCCTACGAGCAGTACTTC; CDR3aa: CAGGLAGALSYEQYF
d_gene: TRBD2; v_gene: TRBV10-3; j_gene: TRBJ2-5; abundance: -; CDR3nt: TGTGCCATCAGTACAATGGGAGGGGAGACCCAGTACTTC; CDR3aa: CAISTMGGETQYF
d_gene: -; v_gene: TRBV7-9; j_gene: TRBJ2-3; abundance: -; CDR3nt: TGTGCCAGCAGCCGGCGTGCTAGCACAGATACGCAGTATTTT; CDR3aa: CASSRRASTDTQYF
d_gene: TRBD1; v_gene: TRBV11-3; j_gene: TRBJ2-5; abundance: -; CDR3nt: TGTGCCAGCAGCCTGGACAGGTCGGAGACCCAGTACTTC; CDR3aa: CASSLDRSETQYF
d_gene: -; v_gene: TRBV11-3; j_gene: TRBJ2-7; abundance: once; CDR3nt: TGTGCCAGCAGCCTCCGGGACTCCTACGAGCAGTACTTC; CDR3aa: CASSLRDSYEQYF
d_gene: TRBD1; v_gene: TRBV7-9; j_gene: TRBJ1-3; abundance: -; CDR3nt: TGTGCCAGCAGCTTAGTGGCAGGGGGCTCTGGAAACACCATATATTTT; CDR3aa: CASSLVAGGSGNTIYF
d_gene: TRBD1; v_gene: TRBV7-3; j_gene: TRBJ2-7; abundance: -; CDR3nt: TGTGCCAGCAGCCCCGGGGGTGGGACAGGTCCTACGAGGCAGTACTTC; CDR3aa: CASSPGGGTGPTRQYF
d_gene: -; v_gene: TRBV18; j_gene: TRBJ1-1; abundance: -; CDR3nt: TGTGCCAGCTCAGAACGGGAATCTGAAGCTTTCTTT; CDR3aa: CASSERESEAFF
d_gene: TRBD1; v_gene: TRBV11-2; j_gene: TRBJ1-1; abundance: -; CDR3nt: TGTGCCAGCAGCCACGCAGGGGGGTCAGGAGCTTTCTTT; CDR3aa: CASSHAGGSGAFF